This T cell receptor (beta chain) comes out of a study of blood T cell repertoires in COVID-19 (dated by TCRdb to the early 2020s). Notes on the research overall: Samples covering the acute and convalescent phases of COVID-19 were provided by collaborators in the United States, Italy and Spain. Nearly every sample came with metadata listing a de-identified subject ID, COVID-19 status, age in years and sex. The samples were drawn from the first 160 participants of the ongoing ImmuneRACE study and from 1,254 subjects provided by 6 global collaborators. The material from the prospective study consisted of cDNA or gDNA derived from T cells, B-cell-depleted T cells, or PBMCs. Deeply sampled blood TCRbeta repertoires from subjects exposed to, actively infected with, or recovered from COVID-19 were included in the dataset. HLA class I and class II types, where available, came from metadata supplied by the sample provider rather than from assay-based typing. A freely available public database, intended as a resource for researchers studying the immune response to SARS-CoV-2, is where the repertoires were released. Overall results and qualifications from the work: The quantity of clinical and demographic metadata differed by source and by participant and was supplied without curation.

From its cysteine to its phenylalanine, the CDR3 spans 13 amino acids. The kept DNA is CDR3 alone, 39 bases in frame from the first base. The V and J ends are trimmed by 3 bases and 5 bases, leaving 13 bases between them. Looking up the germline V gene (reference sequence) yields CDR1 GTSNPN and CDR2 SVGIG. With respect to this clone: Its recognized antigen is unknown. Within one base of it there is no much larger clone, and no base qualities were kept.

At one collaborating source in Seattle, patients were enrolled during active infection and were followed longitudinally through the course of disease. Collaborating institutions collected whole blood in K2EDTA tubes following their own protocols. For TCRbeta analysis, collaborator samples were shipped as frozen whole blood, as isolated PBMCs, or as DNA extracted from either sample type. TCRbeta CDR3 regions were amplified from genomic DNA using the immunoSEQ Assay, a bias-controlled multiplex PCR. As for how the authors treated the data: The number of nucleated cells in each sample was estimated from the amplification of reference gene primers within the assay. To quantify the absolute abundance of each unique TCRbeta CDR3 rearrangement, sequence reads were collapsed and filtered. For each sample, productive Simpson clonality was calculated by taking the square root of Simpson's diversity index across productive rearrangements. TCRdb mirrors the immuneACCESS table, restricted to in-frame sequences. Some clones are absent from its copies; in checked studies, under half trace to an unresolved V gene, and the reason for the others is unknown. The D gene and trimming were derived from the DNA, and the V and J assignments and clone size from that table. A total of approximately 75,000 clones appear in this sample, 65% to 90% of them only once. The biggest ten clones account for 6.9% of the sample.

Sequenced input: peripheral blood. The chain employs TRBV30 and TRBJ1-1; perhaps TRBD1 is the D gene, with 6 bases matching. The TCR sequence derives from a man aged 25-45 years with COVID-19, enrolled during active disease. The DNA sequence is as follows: TGTGCCTGGAGACACAGGGTAGGAACTGAAGCTTTCTTT. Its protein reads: CAWRHRVGTEAFF.